What follows are 19 T cell receptor beta chains derived from one specimen sequenced in a study of blood T cell repertoires in COVID-19. Profiling relied on immunoSEQ multiplex PCR, and the TCRdb table lists in-frame clones only, not all of them. The sample has over 110,000 clones, nearly 90% seen once. The sample comprised peripheral blood. The receptor set was obtained from a man aged 70 or older with acute or convalescent COVID-19.

This clone has just a few counts. The chain links TRBV6-5 to TRBJ1-5; TRBD1 aligns across 7 bases. The CDR3 contains 14 residues. The V segment lost 6 bases and the J segment 5 bases; nucleotides outside the gene matches: 7. The germline CDR1 and CDR2 sequences are MNHEY and SVGAGI. CDR3 sequence reads: CASRVTGPDQPQHF. CDR3 coding DNA: TGTGCCAGCAGGGTGACAGGGCCTGATCAGCCCCAGCATTTT.

In this sample, this clone turned up once. V usage is TRBV19 and J usage is TRBJ2-7; 12 positions agree with TRBD2. Germline trimming cut 4 bases from V and 5 bases from J; bases unmatched to any gene: 6. The CDR3 has 15 amino acids. Germline V gene sequence: CDR1 LNHDA, CDR2 SQIVND (reference sequence). The CDR3 coding sequence is TGTGCCAGTAGTAAGCTAGCGGGAGGGCTCCACGAGCAGTACTTC. It is translated as CASSKLAGGLHEQYF.

V gene TRBV7-9 combines with J gene TRBJ2-2; tentative D call: TRBD1 (6 bases). The CDR3 runs 15 residues. Trimming cost V 2 bases and J 4 bases, with 11 bases left between them. The germline V gene has CDR1 SEHNR and CDR2 FQNEAQ (reference sequence). The CDR3, as DNA: TGTGCCAGCAGCTTACGGGACATACTCACCGGGGAGCTGTTTTTT. Translation gives CASSLRDILTGELFF.

This clone was observed a handful of times. The rearrangement joins TRBV7-6 to TRBJ1-4, with D possibly TRBD1 on 6 matching bases. The CDR3 has 15 amino acids. Germline V gene data show CDR1 as SGHVS and CDR2 as FNYEAQ. Trimming cost V 1 base and J 5 bases, with 11 bases left between them. The CDR3 sequence is CASSLDRAENEKLFF. CDR3 DNA: TGTGCCAGCAGCTTAGACAGGGCCGAAAATGAAAAACTGTTTTTT.

V usage is TRBV16 and J usage is TRBJ1-2, with 11 bases identical to TRBD1. Germline V gene sequence: CDR1 KGHSY, CDR2 FQNENV. Trimming removed 4 bases from V and 2 bases from J; junction bases left unmatched: 9. The CDR3 has 17 amino acids. The CDR3 protein is CASSRTFGQGANYGYTF. CDR3 sequence (DNA): TGTGCCAGCAGCCGGACGTTCGGACAGGGGGCAAACTATGGCTACACCTTC.

This chain links TRBV7-2 with TRBJ1-2; TRBD1 is a possible D gene (5 bases). Per the germline V gene, CDR1 is SGHTA and CDR2 is FQGNSA. V was clipped by 5 bases and J by 2 bases, with 9 bases between them. The CDR3 totals 13 residues. The CDR3 region has the DNA TGTGCCAGCAGCCGGAGACAGAACTATGGCTACACCTTC. It encodes CASSRRQNYGYTF.

This chain uses TRBV23-1 with TRBJ2-7, with D unresolved. TRBV23-1 carries the ORF label, with uncertain function. Trimming took 0 bases from V and 2 from J, leaving 11 bases between them. CDR3 length: 15 amino acids. The CDR3 here is CASSQSWLPPYEQYF. In DNA, the CDR3 is TGCGCCAGCAGTCAATCGTGGCTCCCTCCCTACGAGCAGTACTTC.

This clone has just a few counts. The chain joins TRBV27 to TRBJ2-1, with TRBD1 identical over 11 bases. There are 16 residues in the CDR3. The V segment lost 1 base and the J segment 7 bases; nucleotides outside the gene matches: 6. CDR1 is MNHEY and CDR2 is SMNVEV in the germline V gene (reference sequence). CDR3 amino acids: CASSLFYGQGANEQFF. CDR3 coding DNA: TGTGCCAGCAGTTTATTTTACGGACAGGGGGCGAATGAGCAGTTCTTC.

On this clone: Within the sample, other DNA sequences also encode this same CDR3. The rearrangement joins TRBV2 to TRBJ1-4; no clear D gene. The V end was cut by 1 base, the J end by 0 bases, with 6 bases between. This CDR3 has 15 amino acids. The V gene's germline CDR1 is SNHLY and CDR2 FYNNEI. The DNA of the CDR3 is TGTGCCAGCAGTGAAGGACAAGCAACTAATGAAAAACTGTTTTTT. Its protein product is CASSEGQATNEKLFF.

This chain connects TRBV28 to TRBJ1-3, with 7 bases identical to TRBD1. From germline, CDR1 is MDHEN and CDR2 SYDVKM. The CDR3 is 16 residues long. After removal of 7 bases from V and 1 base from J, the junction contained 10 bases not matched to a gene. Here the CDR3 reads CASTVDRVESGNTIYF. The CDR3 DNA follows: TGTGCCAGCACCGTAGACAGGGTCGAATCTGGAAACACCATATATTTT.

This clone showed up just a few times. V and J are TRBV3-1 (or the pseudogene TRBV3-2) and TRBJ2-5, with TRBD2 matching over 11 bases. CDR1 is LGHDT, CDR2 YNNKEL, per germline (reference sequence). J gave up 1 base and V 3 bases, and 7 bases lay outside the gene matches. This CDR3 has 17 residues. This CDR3 is CASSHAFLAGGQETQYF. In DNA, the CDR3 is TGTGCCAGCAGCCATGCCTTTCTAGCGGGAGGCCAAGAGACCCAGTACTTC.

The chain recombines TRBV24-1 with TRBJ1-1; unclear D gene. Trimming stripped 6 bases from V and 7 bases from J, with 8 bases between. This CDR3 spans 11 amino acids. Germline CDR1 and CDR2: KGHDR and SFDVKD. The CDR3 region has the DNA TGTGCCACCAGTTACGCCGGTGAAGCTTTCTTT. Protein sequence: CATSYAGEAFF.

The J gene is TRBJ2-1, the V gene TRBV10-3; perhaps TRBD1 as D (5 bases). This CDR3 is built from 13 residues. V shed 5 bases and J shed 7 bases, with 12 bases lying between them. The V gene's germline CDR1 is ENHRY and CDR2 SYGVKD. In DNA, the CDR3 is TGTGCCATCAGTTCAGGGTTTCCTAATGAGCAGTTCTTC. Amino acid sequence: CAISSGFPNEQFF.

This rearrangement joins TRBV7-9 to TRBJ1-4; 10 bases line up with TRBD1. Germline values: CDR1 SEHNR, CDR2 FQNEAQ (reference sequence). Trimming cost V 2 bases and J 5 bases; bases outside gene matches: 2. The CDR3 contains 15 residues. The CDR3 DNA reads as TGTGCCAGCAGCTTACAGGGACAGGGGAATGAAAAACTGTTTTTT. The encoded protein is CASSLQGQGNEKLFF.

The chain carries TRBV6-2 or TRBV6-3 and TRBJ1-1, with D tentatively TRBD1 (5 bases). The V and J ends lost 0 bases and 1 base respectively, with 15 bases between them. Per the germline V gene, CDR1 is MNHEY and CDR2 is SVGEGT. This CDR3 comprises 17 residues. The CDR3 reads CASSYSSGRVKNTEAFF. As DNA, the CDR3 is TGTGCCAGCAGTTACTCTTCAGGGAGGGTTAAGAACACTGAAGCTTTCTTT.

This chain links TRBV10-3 with TRBJ2-7; 7 nucleotides align to TRBD1. V shed 3 bases, J shed 0 bases, and the junction held 11 bases outside the gene matches. Looked up from germline, CDR1 is ENHRY and CDR2 is SYGVKD. There are 17 residues in the CDR3. CDR3 in amino acids: CAISDPGRQGPSYEQYF. In nucleotides, the CDR3 is TGTGCCATCAGTGACCCAGGTAGACAGGGACCCTCCTACGAGCAGTACTTC.

The V call is TRBV10-3, the J call TRBJ1-1; a weak D match, TRBD1 (6 bases). The CDR3 loop spans 15 amino acids. V gave up 6 bases and J gave up 3 bases, with 17 bases separating them. Per the germline V gene, CDR1 is ENHRY and CDR2 is SYGVKD. As DNA, the CDR3 is TGTGCCATCAGCCCAAGGGGGGGTGGATACACTGAAGCTTTCTTT. Amino acid sequence: CAISPRGGGYTEAFF.

This rearrangement joins TRBV6-5 to TRBJ2-7, with 11 nucleotides matching TRBD1. This CDR3 is 14 amino acids long. J was trimmed by 5 bases and V by 7 bases; bases with no gene match: 7. Germline CDR1 reads MNHEY; CDR2 reads SVGAGI. Here the CDR3 reads CASTIGQGADEQYF. As DNA, the CDR3 is TGTGCCAGCACGATTGGACAGGGGGCTGACGAGCAGTACTTC.

In its sample, this clone was seen a few times. This chain links TRBV5-6 with TRBJ1-3, with TRBD1 as a possible D gene (5 bases). V was trimmed by 0 bases and J by 0 bases, leaving 13 bases between them. The germline V gene encodes CDR1 SGHDT and CDR2 YYEEEE. The CDR3 length is 17 residues. DNA of the CDR3: TGTGCCAGCAGCTTGGTAAGGGGTGAGAGCTCTGGAAACACCATATATTTT. Protein: CASSLVRGESSGNTIYF.